This section outlines one T cell receptor beta chain sequence together with its context. Antigen: not known. Multiplex PCR with BIOMED2 TRB-A/B primer pools amplified TRB rearrangements. TCRdb reanalysed the multiplex PCR reads using MiXCR and keeps one entry per CDR3 protein. The data hold more than 20,000 distinct CDR3 sequences, with around a third observed a single time. This sample is part of a study of T and B cells in COVID-19 patients. General study findings and limits: No sequencing was yet done of CD4+, regulatory or CD8+ subsets, or of SARS-CoV-2-responsive or tetramer+ sorted cells. In COVID-19 patients, T cell receptor beta variable and joining gene use was reportedly strongly skewed.

Blood genomic DNA input for TRB amplification was 250-500 ng. Germline values: CDR1 SGHDT, CDR2 YYEEEE. V lost 0 bases to trimming and J lost 2 bases; unmatched junction nucleotides: 7. The CDR3 is 18 residues long. The receptor's source is a human donor who had recovered from COVID-19. The chain couples TRBV5-6 to TRBJ2-1, with 11 nucleotides matching TRBD2. Sequencing was done on a sample of blood. The CDR3 loop is CASSLVWASGGTYNEQFF. The CDR3, as DNA: TGTGCCAGCAGCTTGGTGTGGGCTAGCGGGGGGACCTACAATGAGCAGTTCTTC.